This TCR beta chain was captured in a study of OX40 agonist ivuxolimab in advanced cancers. A note on this clone: Its target is not known.

Clones were sequenced by immunoSEQ multiplex PCR, and TCRdb holds only the in-frame ones, with some missing. Here the sample spans 65,000 to 90,000 clones, approximately 91% being singletons. Study-wide results and limits: CD8+ T cells showed, on average, more clonal expansion than CD4+ cells.

V lost 6 bases, J lost 9 bases, and 18 bases lay in between. CDR3 length: 14 residues. Germline loops: CDR1 MNHNS, CDR2 SASEGT. The clonotype comes from an adult with an advanced solid tumor such as melanoma, head and neck, liver or kidney cancer. The chain links TRBV6-1 to TRBJ2-1, with D perhaps given as TRBD1 or TRBD2 (6 bases each). Sequences were derived from CD4+ or CD8+ T cells sorted from blood, sampled in a trial of the OX40 agonist ivuxolimab. Here the CDR3 DNA reads TGTGCCAGCAGCGACAATGGGGGGCTAGTTGAGCAGTTCTTC. Residues: CASSDNGGLVEQFF.